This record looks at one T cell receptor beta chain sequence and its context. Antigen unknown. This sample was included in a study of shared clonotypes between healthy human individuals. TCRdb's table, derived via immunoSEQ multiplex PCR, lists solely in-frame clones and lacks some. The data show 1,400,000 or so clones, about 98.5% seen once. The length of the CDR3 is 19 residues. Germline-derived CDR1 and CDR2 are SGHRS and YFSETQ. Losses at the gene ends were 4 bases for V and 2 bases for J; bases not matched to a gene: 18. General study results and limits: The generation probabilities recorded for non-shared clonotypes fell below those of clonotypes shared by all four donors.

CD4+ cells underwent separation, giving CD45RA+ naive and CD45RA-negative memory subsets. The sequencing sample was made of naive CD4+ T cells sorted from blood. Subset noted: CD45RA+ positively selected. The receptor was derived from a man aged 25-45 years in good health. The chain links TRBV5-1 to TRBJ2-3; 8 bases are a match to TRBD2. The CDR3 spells CASSGMKGTSGQFTDTQYF. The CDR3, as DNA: TGCGCCAGCAGCGGAATGAAGGGCACTAGCGGCCAATTCACAGATACGCAGTATTTT. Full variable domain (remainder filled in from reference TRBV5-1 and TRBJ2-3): KAGVTQTPRYLIKTRGQQVTLSCSPISGHRSVSWYQQTPGQGLQFLFEYFSETQRNKGNFPGRFSGRQFSNSRSEMNVSTLELGDSALYLCASSGMKGTSGQFTDTQYFGPGTRLTVL.